The rows below give T cell receptor beta chains drawn from one sample of a study of blood T cell repertoires in COVID-19. TCRdb's table, derived via immunoSEQ multiplex PCR, lists solely in-frame clones and lacks some. The sample holds around 250,000 clones, approximately 79% seen once. The specimen sequenced was PBMCs or T cells enriched from blood (not recorded which). These receptors were obtained from a man aged 25-40 years with acute COVID-19. Both conserved end residues are part of each CDR3. A D gene is named only where the DNA matches it firmly. Clone size, where shown, is once, few, many, or a class for clones that have expanded.

D,size,J,V,DNA,CDR3
TRBD2,-,TRBJ2-1,TRBV6-2/TRBV6-3,TGTGCCAGCAGTCCCCGCCTAGCGGGAGGGCCGGATGAGCAGTTCTTC,CASSPRLAGGPDEQFF
TRBD2,-,TRBJ2-5,TRBV4-1,TGCGCCAGCAGCTCGACTAGCGGGGGGATCAAAAAAGAGACCCAGTACTTC,CASSSTSGGIKKETQYF
-,-,TRBJ2-2,TRBV5-1,TGTGCCAGCAGCTTGGTCGTTCCGGACACCGGGGAGCTGTTTTTT,CASSLVVPDTGELFF
TRBD1,few,TRBJ1-2,TRBV15,TGTGCCACCAGCAGAGATCGGGTAGGGGGCGGCTACACCTTC,CATSRDRVGGGYTF
-,-,TRBJ1-2,TRBV21-1,TGTGCCAGCAGCAAAGTTGGGCGTCCCGGCGACACCTTC,CASSKVGRPGDTF
TRBD2,few,TRBJ2-1,TRBV27,TGTGCCAGCAGTTGGACTAGCGACACTCGGCAGTTCTTC,CASSWTSDTRQFF
TRBD2,-,TRBJ2-3,TRBV6-5,TGTGCCAGCACCTCTGGCGGGGGGGCAGCAGATACGCAGTATTTT,CASTSGGGAADTQYF
-,-,TRBJ1-4,TRBV28,TGTGCCGGGGGAGGTGAAAAACTGTTTTTT,CAGGGEKLFF
TRBD1,-,TRBJ2-2,TRBV27,TGTGCCAGCAGTTTGGGGACAGTGAACACCGGGGAGCTGTTTTTT,CASSLGTVNTGELFF
-,-,TRBJ1-2,TRBV3-1/TRBV3-2,TGTGCCAGTAATACAATCAGGGGCAGTAGTTCCTATGGCTACACCTTC,CASNTIRGSSSYGYTF
-,-,TRBJ2-2,TRBV19,TGTGCCAGCAATCCCCGTCTCGGACTCGGGTCGGGCGGGGAGCTGTTTTTT,CASNPRLGLGSGGELFF
TRBD2,-,TRBJ2-5,TRBV5-4,TGTGCCAGCAGCGACGGACTAGCAGGTCCAGAGACCCAGTACTTC,CASSDGLAGPETQYF
-,few,TRBJ1-1,TRBV5-5,TGTGCCAGCAGTTCTACGACAGCGACGAACACTGAAGCTTTCTTT,CASSSTTATNTEAFF
TRBD1,-,TRBJ1-4,TRBV15,TGTGCCACCAGTACAGGGGGCGGTAGTGAAAAACTGTTTTTT,CATSTGGGSEKLFF
-,-,TRBJ1-4,TRBV4-1,TGCGCCAGCAGCTCAGGGGTACCGTATGAAAAACTGTTTTTT,CASSSGVPYEKLFF
-,-,TRBJ2-1,TRBV3-1/TRBV3-2,TGTGCCAGCAGCCAACTAGCGAGTACAGACAATGAGCAGTTCTTC,CASSQLASTDNEQFF
-,-,TRBJ1-6,TRBV9,TGTGCCAGCAGCGTGGCCAGGGCAGCTTCACCCCTCCACTTT,CASSVARAASPLHF
-,-,TRBJ1-1,TRBV10-1,TGCGCCAGCATGCGGGGCGCGGGCACTGAAGCTTTCTTT,CASMRGAGTEAFF
TRBD1,-,TRBJ1-2,TRBV24-1,TGTGCCACCACGAGGGGACAGGGGTATGGCTACACCTTC,CATTRGQGYGYTF
-,once,TRBJ1-2,TRBV6-5,TGTGCCAGCAGTTACTCGAATACCGCGCGGGATGGCTACACCTTC,CASSYSNTARDGYTF
-,-,TRBJ2-2,TRBV5-1,TGTGCCAGCAGCTCGGACATCTTCACCGGGGAGCTGTTTTTT,CASSSDIFTGELFF
-,-,TRBJ2-3,TRBV7-6,TGTGCCAGCAGCTTAGGACAGCGTTTCACAGATACGCAGTATTTT,CASSLGQRFTDTQYF
-,-,TRBJ2-3,TRBV7-6,TGTGCCAGCAGCTTAGAACCGGTTTTAACTAGCACAGATACGCAGTATTTT,CASSLEPVLTSTDTQYF
-,-,TRBJ2-1,TRBV30,TGTGCCTGGAGTCCACCACCAGGGTACCATGAGCAGTTCTTC,CAWSPPPGYHEQFF
-,-,TRBJ1-2,TRBV6-1,TGTGCCAGCAGTGAAGCGGCAGGTAGAGTCTATGGCTACACCTTC,CASSEAAGRVYGYTF
-,once,TRBJ1-6,TRBV7-6,TGTGCCAGCAGCTTAGATTCGGGGTTCTATAATTCACCCCTCCACTTT,CASSLDSGFYNSPLHF
TRBD2,-,TRBJ2-1,TRBV5-1,TGTGCCAGCAGCTCGGGACTAGCGGGAGTAAATGAGCAGTTCTTC,CASSSGLAGVNEQFF
-,-,TRBJ2-6,TRBV19,TGTGCCAGTACCAAACTCGTTGGGGCCAACGTCCTGACTTTC,CASTKLVGANVLTF
-,-,TRBJ2-1,TRBV3-1/TRBV3-2,TGTGCCAGCAGCCAAGATAGGAGGGAACACAATGAGCAGTTCTTC,CASSQDRREHNEQFF
-,-,TRBJ2-2,TRBV7-3,TGTGCCAGCAGCATGGGGGTAGGGGGCACCGGGGAGCTGTTTTTT,CASSMGVGGTGELFF
-,-,TRBJ1-1,TRBV7-8,TGTGCCAGCAGATTTAGTGCGCAGGCCCAGGGGGCTTTCTTT,CASRFSAQAQGAFF
-,-,TRBJ1-5,TRBV9,TGTGCCAGCAGCGTAGCCTCGGGACACCCCCAGCATTTT,CASSVASGHPQHF
-,-,TRBJ1-5,TRBV30,TGTGCCTGGAGTCCACAGGGAATGTTAGGCAAGCCCCAGCATTTT,CAWSPQGMLGKPQHF
-,-,TRBJ1-4,TRBV7-8,TGTGCCAGCAAAAAAGGAGTGGGACTGGGTAATGAAAAACTGTTTTTT,CASKKGVGLGNEKLFF
-,-,TRBJ1-6,TRBV5-8,TGTGCCAGCAGCTTGGAAGGGGGAGCCAGGAATTCACCCCTCCACTTT,CASSLEGGARNSPLHF
TRBD2,-,TRBJ2-3,TRBV14,TGTGCCAGCAGCCCTGGACTAGTTTCGTCAGATACGCAGTATTTT,CASSPGLVSSDTQYF
-,-,TRBJ2-1,TRBV6-4,TGTGCCAGCAGTGACTCGAACCAGGGGGGAGTCGATGAGCAGTTCTTC,CASSDSNQGGVDEQFF
-,-,TRBJ1-1,TRBV5-1,TGCGCCAGCAGCTTCAATGCCGGGAGTATGAACACTGAAGCTTTCTTT,CASSFNAGSMNTEAFF
-,-,TRBJ1-3,TRBV19,TGTGCCAGTAGTGACGGGGGAAACACCATATATTTT,CASSDGGNTIYF
TRBD2,-,TRBJ2-3,TRBV7-6,TGTGCCAGCAGCCCACGGAGCGGGGGGCACACAGATACGCAGTATTTT,CASSPRSGGHTDTQYF
-,-,TRBJ2-1,TRBV2,TGTGCCAGCAGTGCAGCGGGTGGGAGGAGCTCCTACAATGAGCAGTTCTTC,CASSAAGGRSSYNEQFF
-,-,TRBJ1-1,TRBV14,TGTGCCAGCAGCCTGGGGGGGAACACTGAAGCTTTCTTT,CASSLGGNTEAFF
-,-,TRBJ1-2,TRBV14,TGTGCCAGCAGCCAAGATCGGGACTTCTATGGCTACACCTTC,CASSQDRDFYGYTF
TRBD2,-,TRBJ2-2,TRBV18,TGTGCCAGCTCACCACCGGGACTAGCGGGAAACACCGGGGAGCTGTTTTTT,CASSPPGLAGNTGELFF
-,-,TRBJ2-1,TRBV25-1,TGTGCCAGCAGCTTAGGAAGGGGTGAGCAGTTCTTC,CASSLGRGEQFF
-,-,TRBJ1-1,TRBV28,TGTGCCAGCAGTTCGAACCTCAGGGGTCTTGACACTGAAGCTTTCTTT,CASSSNLRGLDTEAFF
TRBD1,-,TRBJ2-3,TRBV3-1/TRBV3-2,TGTGCCAGCAGCCTTCGGACAGGATCGTCCGCAGATACGCAGTATTTT,CASSLRTGSSADTQYF
-,-,TRBJ1-1,TRBV28,TGTGCCAGCAGTTTGGCACCAAGAAACACTGAAGCTTTCTTT,CASSLAPRNTEAFF
-,-,TRBJ1-5,TRBV7-9,TGTGCCAGCAGCCCCGGGGTTAGCAATCAGCCCCAGCATTTT,CASSPGVSNQPQHF